This TCR beta chain is from a study of technical replicates of blood from several donors. Some clones are missing from TCRdb's copy, which holds only in-frame ones; the method was immunoSEQ multiplex PCR. This table has about 80,000 clones, 75% to 95% appearing once. This receptor was taken from a human donor in good health. Specimen: T cells isolated from PBMCs.

In DNA form, the CDR3 reads TGTGCCACCAGCCGTGACGGAGGACTCTACGAGCAGTACTTC. Translated: CATSRDGGLYEQYF. The chain is built from TRBV15 and TRBJ2-7; a weak D match, TRBD2 (5 bases). With 5 bases removed from V and 3 bases from J, the gap between germline ends came to 14 bases. Looked up from germline, CDR1 is LNHNV and CDR2 is YYDKDF (reference sequence). The CDR3 is made up of 14 amino acids.